These 17 T cell receptor beta chains were sequenced from one sample in a study of cytomegalovirus exposure and HLA in healthy donors. The PCR contained 60 Vbeta and 13 Jbeta primers. The protocol was immunoSEQ multiplex PCR, while the TCRdb copy is restricted to in-frame clones and leaves out a portion. Of 120,000 or so clones listed, 75% are singletons. The specimen sequenced was PBMCs. Receptors originate from a woman in her forties or fifties in good health and CMV-seronegative.

The sample holds one count of this clone. The chain links TRBV19 to TRBJ1-2; unclear D gene. Looked up from germline, CDR1 is LNHDA and CDR2 is SQIVND (reference sequence). There are 12 residues in the CDR3. The CDR3: CALLSPGYGYTF. CDR3 sequence (DNA): TGTGCTCTACTTTCGCCAGGCTATGGCTACACCTTC. The variable domain in full, completed from reference TRBV19 and TRBJ1-2, reads DGGITQSPKYLFRKEGQNVTLSCEQNLNHDAMYWYRQDPGQGLRLIYYSQIVNDFQKGDIAEGYSVSREKKESFPLTVTSAQKNPTAFYLCALLSPGYGYTFGSGTRLTVV.

The V and J genes are TRBV5-1 and TRBJ2-1; 10 bases agree with TRBD2. This CDR3 region has 15 residues. V lost 4 bases to trimming and J lost 6 bases; unmatched junction nucleotides: 7. Germline assignment: CDR1 SGHRS and CDR2 YFSETQ. Here the CDR3 DNA reads TGCGCCAGCAGCGGAGGGACTAGCGATACCAATGAGCAGTTCTTC. Translating gives CASSGGTSDTNEQFF.

J is TRBJ2-1 and V is TRBV11-2, with 11 bases identical to TRBD2. Per germline, CDR1 SGHAT and CDR2 FQNNGV. The CDR3 extends over 17 amino acids. J was trimmed by 2 bases and V by 1 base; bases with no gene match: 4. CDR3 DNA sequence: TGTGCCAGCAGCTTAGTAGCGGGAGGGCCGCCCTACAATGAGCAGTTCTTC. This codes for CASSLVAGGPPYNEQFF.

The chain couples TRBV7-2 to TRBJ2-3; 9 bases agree with TRBD1. Germline loops: CDR1 SGHTA, CDR2 FQGNSA. The V gene end was trimmed by 2 bases and the J gene end by 1 base; junction bases not matched to a gene: 13. This CDR3 has 19 residues. The CDR3 nucleotides are TGTGCCAGCAGCTTACCCCGAGGAGCGGGACAGGGAGGCACAGATACGCAGTATTTT. As protein: CASSLPRGAGQGGTDTQYF.

The J gene is TRBJ2-1, the V gene TRBV10-3; TRBD2 might be the D (5 bases). Deletions cut 0 bases from V and 3 bases from J, with 6 bases between. The CDR3 runs to 14 residues. Germline V lookup: CDR1 ENHRY, CDR2 SYGVKD. CDR3 nucleotides: TGTGCCATCAGTGAGTCCGGGATCTACAATGAGCAGTTCTTC. Its protein is CAISESGIYNEQFF.

The J gene is TRBJ2-1, the V gene TRBV5-1; 12 nucleotides line up with TRBD2. Germline CDR1 SGHRS, CDR2 YFSETQ. V dropped 4 bases and J dropped 7; count of bases not matched to a gene: 18. This CDR3 comprises 19 residues. CDR3 protein: CASSELTSGSRRSGNEQFF. The CDR3, as DNA: TGCGCCAGCAGCGAACTGACTAGCGGGAGTAGGAGGTCGGGTAATGAGCAGTTCTTC.

The chain joins TRBV11-3 to TRBJ2-5, with 12 bases identical to TRBD2. The junction had 9 bases not matched to a gene; V was cut back by 6 bases and J by 4 bases. CDR1 and CDR2 from the germline V gene are SGHNT and YENEEA. The CDR3 runs to 16 residues. CDR3 region: CASSGLAGGFGETQYF. CDR3 DNA: TGTGCCAGCAGTGGGCTAGCGGGAGGGTTCGGAGAGACCCAGTACTTC.

J is TRBJ2-1 and V is TRBV9, with 7 bases lining up with TRBD1. V shed 0 bases, J shed 2 bases, and the junction held 2 bases outside the gene matches. The CDR3 has 15 residues. From germline, CDR1 is SGDLS and CDR2 YYNGEE. CDR3 bases: TGTGCCAGCAGCGTAGAAGGGGGCACCTACAATGAGCAGTTCTTC. As protein: CASSVEGGTYNEQFF.

The rearrangement links TRBV4-2 to TRBJ2-1; 8 nucleotides line up with TRBD2. After removal of 0 bases from V and 3 bases from J, the junction contained 7 bases not matched to a gene. Germline V gene sequence: CDR1 LGHNA, CDR2 YNFKEQ. This CDR3 has 17 amino acids. CDR3 DNA sequence: TGTGCCAGCAGCCAAGAAGTGCGGGGGGCTGGCTACAATGAGCAGTTCTTC. Translated: CASSQEVRGAGYNEQFF.

The gene calls are TRBV2 and TRBJ1-1, with D perhaps matching TRBD1 (5 bases). The germline V and J ends were trimmed by 4 bases and 1 base, with 13 bases remaining between them. The germline CDR1 and CDR2 sequences are SNHLY and FYNNEI. The CDR3 contains 15 residues. This chain's CDR3 is CASSGGGRRNTEAFF. The CDR3 region has the DNA TGTGCCAGCAGTGGGGGGGGACGTCGGAACACTGAAGCTTTCTTT.

The chain recombines TRBV28 with TRBJ2-7; TRBD2 matches 9 bases. The CDR3 is 17 amino acids. Trimming took 5 bases from V and 0 from J; bases not matched to a gene: 11. Looked up from germline, CDR1 is MDHEN and CDR2 is SYDVKM. Here the CDR3 DNA reads TGTGCCAGCAGTCCAACCGGGGCTAGCGGGGTCTCCTACGAGCAGTACTTC. Translating it yields CASSPTGASGVSYEQYF.

The CDR3, as DNA: TGTGCCAGCAGCTCCCCACAGACCGGGGAGCTGTTTTTT. Residues: CASSSPQTGELFF. The chain carries TRBV7-3 and TRBJ2-2; no definite D call. The CDR3 runs to 13 residues. Germline lookup yields CDR1 SGHTA and CDR2 FQGTGA. V dropped 4 bases and J dropped 5 bases, with 8 bases sitting between them.

This clone has a handful of counts. The V call is TRBV7-2, the J call TRBJ2-7, with D perhaps matching TRBD1 (5 bases). Per germline, CDR1 SGHTA and CDR2 FQGNSA. This CDR3 is built from 13 residues. Trimming pared 1 base from V and 4 bases from J, leaving 8 bases between. The CDR3 here is CASSLGTKYEQYF. The CDR3 bases are TGTGCCAGCAGCTTAGGGACAAAATACGAGCAGTACTTC.

V and J are TRBV28 and TRBJ2-5, with TRBD2 identical over 9 bases. The V segment lost 7 bases and the J segment 3 bases; nucleotides outside the gene matches: 6. Germline CDR1 and CDR2: MDHEN and SYDVKM. This CDR3 comprises 14 residues. The CDR3 sequence: CASNLLAGEETQYF. The CDR3 DNA follows: TGTGCCAGCAATTTGTTAGCGGGAGAAGAGACCCAGTACTTC. Full variable domain (rest looked up from reference TRBV28 and TRBJ2-5): DVKVTQSSRYLVKRTGEKVFLECVQDMDHENMFWYRQDPGLGLRLIYFSYDVKMKEKGDIPEGYSVSREKKERFSLILESASTNQTSMYLCASNLLAGEETQYFGPGTRLLVL.

With respect to this clone: One end of the junction is discordant with germline, which a read error may explain. CDR3 sequence reads: CSSSQDTEAFF. The CDR3 bases are TGTTCCAGCAGCCAGGACACTGAAGCTTTCTTT. This chain uses TRBV7-9 with TRBJ1-1; D remains unclear. The V gene's germline CDR1 is SEHNR and CDR2 FQNEAQ (reference sequence). The CDR3 loop spans 11 amino acids.

The V call is TRBV25-1, the J call TRBJ1-2; no reliable D call. CDR1 is MGHDK and CDR2 is SYGVNS in the germline V gene. CDR3 length: 13 amino acids. Trimming cost V 5 bases and J 3 bases, with 10 bases left between them. The DNA for the CDR3 is TGTGCCAGCAGTCTTCAGATGTACTATGGCTACACCTTC. It encodes CASSLQMYYGYTF.

The chain joins TRBV10-3 to TRBJ2-7; D might be TRBD2 (5 bases). The ends were cut back, 7 bases at V and 0 bases at J, with 10 bases in the middle. CDR1 and CDR2 (germline): ENHRY, SYGVKD. The CDR3 totals 13 residues. CDR3 loop: CAINRGSSYEQYF. The CDR3 coding sequence is TGTGCCATCAATCGGGGTTCCTCCTACGAGCAGTACTTC.